This T cell receptor beta chain comes out of a study of cytomegalovirus exposure and HLA in healthy donors. This CDR3 spans 14 amino acids. The germline V gene has CDR1 SQVTM and CDR2 ANQGSEA. V dropped 3 bases and J dropped 4; count of bases not matched to a gene: 9. The PCR contained 60 Vbeta and 13 Jbeta primers. Assay used: immunoSEQ multiplex PCR; TCRdb lists only in-frame clones, some missing. The sample holds tens of thousands of clones. The sequenced material came from PBMCs. This chain joins TRBV29-1 and TRBJ2-7; 7 nucleotides agree with TRBD1. The clonotype comes from a man in his forties or fifties in good health and CMV-seronegative. The CDR3 loop is CSVDGGTGAYEQYF. CDR3 nucleotides: TGCAGCGTTGACGGCGGAACAGGGGCTTACGAGCAGTACTTC.